This record looks at one TCR beta chain sequence and its context. CDR1 and CDR2 from the germline V gene are ENHRY and SYGVKD. The junction had 2 bases not matched to a gene; V was cut back by 0 bases and J by 1 base. CDR3 length: 15 amino acids. This sample was included in a study of blood T cell repertoires in COVID-19. Study information: Spain, Italy and the United States supplied samples that represented acute and convalescent COVID-19. The cDNA or gDNA used as material had been derived from T cells, B-cell-depleted T cells, or PBMCs.

During active infection, Seattle patients enrolled and were then monitored through disease. In the original processing: Scientists estimated how many nucleated cells there were by amplifying reference gene primers. Assay used: immunoSEQ multiplex PCR; TCRdb lists only in-frame clones, some missing. V, J and clone size are taken as reported in that table, and D and trimming were inferred from the DNA itself. Of 100,000 to 150,000 clones in the sample, 81% were seen once. Source material: peripheral blood. The sequence came from a man aged 30-40 years with COVID-19, enrolled during active disease. V is TRBV10-3 and J is TRBJ1-1, with 7 bases identical to TRBD1. The chain's CDR3 is CAISESGQANTEAFF. The CDR3 DNA reads as TGTGCCATCAGTGAGTCTGGACAGGCGAACACTGAAGCTTTCTTT.